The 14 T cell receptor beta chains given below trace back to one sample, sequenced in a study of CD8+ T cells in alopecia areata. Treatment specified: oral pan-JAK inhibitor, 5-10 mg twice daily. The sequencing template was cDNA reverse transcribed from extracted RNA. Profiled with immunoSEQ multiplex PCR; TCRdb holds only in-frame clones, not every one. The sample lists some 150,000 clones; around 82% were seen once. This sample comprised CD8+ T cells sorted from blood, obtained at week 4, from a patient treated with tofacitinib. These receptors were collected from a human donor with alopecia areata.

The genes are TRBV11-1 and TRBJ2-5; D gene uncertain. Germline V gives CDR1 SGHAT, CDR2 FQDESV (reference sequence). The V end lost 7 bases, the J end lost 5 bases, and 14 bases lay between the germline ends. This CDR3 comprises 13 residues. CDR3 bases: TGTGCCAGCACCCTTGGCAGCTGGGAGACCCAGTACTTC. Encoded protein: CASTLGSWETQYF. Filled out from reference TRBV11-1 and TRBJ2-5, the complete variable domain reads EAEVAQSPRYKITEKSQAVAFWCDPISGHATLYWYRQILGQGPELLVQFQDESVVDDSQLPKDRFSAERLKGVDSTLKIQPAELGDSAMYLCASTLGSWETQYFGPGTRLLVL.

CDR3 nucleotide sequence: TGTGCCAGCAGTTCCGCAGGGGCACCCCTCCACTTT. It codes for CASSSAGAPLHF. V gene TRBV6-5 combines with J gene TRBJ1-6, with D possibly matching TRBD1 (6 bases). This CDR3 is 12 amino acids long. The V and J ends lost 4 bases and 11 bases respectively, with 9 bases between them. Germline CDR1 MNHEY, CDR2 SVGAGI.

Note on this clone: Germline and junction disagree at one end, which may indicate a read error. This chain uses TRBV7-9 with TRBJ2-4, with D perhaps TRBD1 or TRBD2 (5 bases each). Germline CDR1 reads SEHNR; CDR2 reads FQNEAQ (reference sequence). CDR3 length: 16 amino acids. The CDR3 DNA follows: TGTGCCAGCAGTTTAGGGTTCGGGGCGGCCAAAAACATTCAGTACTTC. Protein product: CASSLGFGAAKNIQYF.

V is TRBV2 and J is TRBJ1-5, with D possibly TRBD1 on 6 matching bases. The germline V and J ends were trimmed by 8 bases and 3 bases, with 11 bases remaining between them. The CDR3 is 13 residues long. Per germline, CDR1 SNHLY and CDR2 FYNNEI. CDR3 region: CASSGQNNQPQHF. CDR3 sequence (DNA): TGTGCCAGCTCCGGACAGAACAATCAGCCCCAGCATTTT.

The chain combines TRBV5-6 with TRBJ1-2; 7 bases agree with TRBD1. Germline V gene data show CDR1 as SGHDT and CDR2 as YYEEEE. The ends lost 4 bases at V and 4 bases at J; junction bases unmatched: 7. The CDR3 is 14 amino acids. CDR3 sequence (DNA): TGTGCCAGCAGCCGGTCGGGACAGCCCTATGGCTACACCTTC. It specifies CASSRSGQPYGYTF.

This CDR3 reads CASSSGTSWQTQYF. CDR3 in DNA: TGTGCCAGCAGCTCCGGGACTAGCTGGCAGACCCAGTACTTC. This sequence joins TRBV5-6 and TRBJ2-5; 9 bases map to TRBD2. Germline CDR1 reads SGHDT; CDR2 reads YYEEEE. Losses at the gene ends were 3 bases for V and 6 bases for J; bases not matched to a gene: 6. This CDR3 has 14 amino acids.

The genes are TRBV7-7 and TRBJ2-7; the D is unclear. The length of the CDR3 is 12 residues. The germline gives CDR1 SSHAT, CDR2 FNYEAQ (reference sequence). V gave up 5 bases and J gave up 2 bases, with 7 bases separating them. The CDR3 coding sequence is TGTGCCAGCAGCCTTGTCCCCTACGAGCAGTACTTC. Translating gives CASSLVPYEQYF.

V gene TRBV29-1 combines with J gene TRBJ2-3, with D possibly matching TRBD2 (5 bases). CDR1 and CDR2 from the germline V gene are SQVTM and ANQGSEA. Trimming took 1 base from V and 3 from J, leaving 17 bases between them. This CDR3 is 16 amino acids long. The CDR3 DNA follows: TGCAGCGTTGAAGGACAACCAAGGAGGCTTACAGATACGCAGTATTTT. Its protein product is CSVEGQPRRLTDTQYF.

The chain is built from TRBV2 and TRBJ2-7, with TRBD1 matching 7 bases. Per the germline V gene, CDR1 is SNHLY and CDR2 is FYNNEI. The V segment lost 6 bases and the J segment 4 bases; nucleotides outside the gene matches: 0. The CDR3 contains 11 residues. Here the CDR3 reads CASRTGYEQYF. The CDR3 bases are TGTGCCAGCAGGACAGGGTACGAGCAGTACTTC.

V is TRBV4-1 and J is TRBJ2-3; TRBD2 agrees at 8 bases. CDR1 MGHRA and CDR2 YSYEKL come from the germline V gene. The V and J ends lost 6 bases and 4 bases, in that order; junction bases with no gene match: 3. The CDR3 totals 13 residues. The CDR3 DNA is TGCGCCAGCAGAGCGGGGGCCCCAGATACGCAGTATTTT. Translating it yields CASRAGAPDTQYF.

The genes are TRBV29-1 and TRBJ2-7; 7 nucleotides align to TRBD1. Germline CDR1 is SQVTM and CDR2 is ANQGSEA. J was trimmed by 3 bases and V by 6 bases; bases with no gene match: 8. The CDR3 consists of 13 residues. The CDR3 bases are TGCAGCGTCAGGGACAGAGGAGACTACGAGCAGTACTTC. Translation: CSVRDRGDYEQYF.

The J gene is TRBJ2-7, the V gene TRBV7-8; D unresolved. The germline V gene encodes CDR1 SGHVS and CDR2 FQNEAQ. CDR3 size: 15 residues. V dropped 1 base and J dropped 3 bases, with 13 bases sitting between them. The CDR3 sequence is CASSLEIGRNYEQYF. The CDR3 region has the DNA TGTGCCAGCAGCTTAGAGATCGGCCGGAACTACGAGCAGTACTTC.

This CDR3 reads CASGSPEGERGADTQYF. In DNA, the CDR3 is TGTGCTAGTGGTTCCCCCGAAGGAGAGCGGGGCGCAGATACGCAGTATTTT. The chain is built from TRBV12-5 and TRBJ2-3; 7 bases map to TRBD2. CDR1 LGHNT and CDR2 FRNRAP come from the germline V gene. V lost 4 bases to trimming and J lost 4 bases; unmatched junction nucleotides: 14. The CDR3 totals 17 residues.

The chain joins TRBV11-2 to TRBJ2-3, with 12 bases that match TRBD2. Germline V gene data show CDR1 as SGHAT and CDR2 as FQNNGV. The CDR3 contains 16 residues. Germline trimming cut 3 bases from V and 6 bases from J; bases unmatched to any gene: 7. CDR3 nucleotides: TGTGCCAGCAGCTTCGGACTAGCGGGACCGCAGGATACGCAGTATTTT. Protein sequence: CASSFGLAGPQDTQYF.